The 32 T cell receptor beta chains reported below all come from one sample, sequenced in a study of blood T cell repertoires in COVID-19. Produced via immunoSEQ multiplex PCR; TCRdb's table is partial and in-frame only. This sample has 200,000 to 300,000 clones; around four fifths occur once, and the top ten carry around 12%. The specimen was peripheral blood. The receptors were gathered from a woman aged 55-70 years with active or convalescent COVID-19.

The rearrangement joins TRBV6-5 to TRBJ1-2, with a weak D call TRBD1 (6 bases). Germline V gene lookup returns CDR1 MNHEY and CDR2 SVGAGI. This CDR3 spans 12 amino acids. The ends were cut back, 5 bases at V and 3 bases at J, with 7 bases in the middle. The CDR3 nucleotides read TGTGCCAGCAGTCCAGGGGACTATGGCTACACCTTC. Its translation: CASSPGDYGYTF.

This sequence joins TRBV6-6 and TRBJ2-6; 12 nucleotides align to TRBD1. This CDR3 has 17 amino acids. CDR1 MNHNY and CDR2 SVGAGI come from the germline V gene (reference sequence). Trimming cost V 5 bases and J 3 bases; bases outside gene matches: 5. CDR3 sequence (DNA): TGTGCCAGCAGTCCGCGGGACAGGGGGCTTGGGGCCAACGTCCTGACTTTC. Amino acids: CASSPRDRGLGANVLTF.

DNA for the CDR3: TGTGCCAGCACCGGACAGGGGGCCGGACAGCCCCAGCATTTT. This sequence encodes CASTGQGAGQPQHF. The chain has TRBV6-6 and TRBJ1-5; 11 nucleotides agree with TRBD1. The CDR3 runs 14 residues. Germline assignment: CDR1 MNHNY and CDR2 SVGAGI (reference sequence). Losses at the gene ends were 7 bases for V and 7 bases for J; bases not matched to a gene: 6.

The rearrangement joins TRBV30 to TRBJ1-6; tentative D call: TRBD1 (5 bases). The CDR3 is 16 amino acids. V was trimmed by 3 bases and J by 9 bases, leaving 21 bases between them. The germline V gene has CDR1 GTSNPN and CDR2 SVGIG (reference sequence). CDR3 in amino acids: CAWRKTGPQGSSPLHF. The CDR3 nucleotides read TGTGCCTGGAGGAAAACAGGACCCCAGGGAAGTTCACCCCTCCACTTT.

The chain joins TRBV19 to TRBJ1-1; 7 nucleotides agree with TRBD1. Trimming removed 6 bases from V and 1 base from J; junction bases left unmatched: 8. CDR3 length: 15 amino acids. Germline V gene sequence: CDR1 LNHDA, CDR2 SQIVND (reference sequence). DNA for the CDR3: TGTGCCAGTAGCCCTTGGGACAGAAGGAACACTGAAGCTTTCTTT. Amino acids: CASSPWDRRNTEAFF.

In this sample, this clone turned up a few times. The chain is built from TRBV2 and TRBJ1-5; 7 bases fit TRBD1. Unmatched junction bases numbered 5, after V lost 5 bases and J lost 4 bases. Germline-derived CDR1 and CDR2 are SNHLY and FYNNEI. There are 14 residues in the CDR3. CDR3 amino acids: CASSPDRRNQPQHF. In DNA, the CDR3 is TGTGCCAGCAGTCCGGACAGGAGAAATCAGCCCCAGCATTTT.

The CDR3 sequence: CASSSTGHWTEAFF. CDR3 nucleotides: TGTGCCAGCAGCTCAACCGGACATTGGACTGAAGCTTTCTTT. The chain carries TRBV13 and TRBJ1-1, with a weak D call TRBD1 (5 bases). The CDR3 loop spans 14 amino acids. The germline V gene has CDR1 PRHDT and CDR2 FYEKMQ (reference sequence). The V end lost 4 bases, the J end lost 5 bases, and 14 bases lay between the germline ends.

V gene TRBV13 combines with J gene TRBJ2-6, with a possible D match to TRBD1 (6 bases). This CDR3 spans 15 amino acids. Germline V gene sequence: CDR1 PRHDT, CDR2 FYEKMQ (reference sequence). Trimming removed 3 bases from V and 0 bases from J, with 6 bases in between. DNA for the CDR3: TGTGCCAGCAGCTTCAGGGGCTCTGGGGCCAACGTCCTGACTTTC. Amino acid sequence: CASSFRGSGANVLTF.

V is TRBV5-1 and J is TRBJ1-5; a weak D match, TRBD1 (6 bases). Trimming removed 7 bases from V and 5 bases from J, with 16 bases in between. This CDR3 is built from 14 residues. Germline CDR1 is SGHRS and CDR2 is YFSETQ. CDR3 nucleotides: TGCGCCAGCCGAGGCGGGGGGCCTGATCAGCCCCAGCATTTT. It codes for CASRGGGPDQPQHF.

The genes are TRBV5-1 and TRBJ2-7; a possible D gene is TRBD1 (6 bases). Trimming removed 0 bases at V and 5 bases at J, with 18 bases between. The CDR3 runs 16 residues. Germline assignment: CDR1 SGHRS and CDR2 YFSETQ. The CDR3 region is CASSLALFGTPNEQYF. CDR3 in DNA: TGCGCCAGCAGCTTGGCATTATTTGGGACACCCAACGAGCAGTACTTC.

The chain is built from TRBV7-3 and TRBJ1-1; no reliable D call. Germline V CDR1 and CDR2: SGHTA, FQGTGA. The CDR3 is made up of 13 amino acids. The V and J ends lost 6 bases and 0 bases respectively, with 8 bases between them. CDR3 bases: TGTGCCAGCAGTCAGGAAATGAACACTGAAGCTTTCTTT. Residues: CASSQEMNTEAFF.

The chain joins TRBV7-8 to TRBJ2-1; perhaps TRBD1 as D (6 bases). The germline gives CDR1 SGHVS, CDR2 FQNEAQ. There are 15 residues in the CDR3. V lost 4 bases, J lost 7 bases, and 17 bases lay in between. Written as DNA, the CDR3 is TGTGCCAGCAGCTCTGCAGGGGATCTGGGGAATGAGCAGTTCTTC. Protein sequence: CASSSAGDLGNEQFF.

This chain joins TRBV30 and TRBJ1-5; D not certain. Trimming removed 0 bases at V and 6 bases at J, with 12 bases between. The CDR3 consists of 14 residues. Looked up from germline, CDR1 is GTSNPN and CDR2 is SVGIG (reference sequence). CDR3 region: CAWSVRRGIQPQHF. CDR3 DNA: TGTGCCTGGAGTGTACGGCGAGGAATTCAGCCCCAGCATTTT.

The chain is built from TRBV6-5 and TRBJ2-5, with 11 bases fitting TRBD2. With V trimmed by 5 bases and J by 3 bases, 2 bases remained unmatched. Germline V gene lookup returns CDR1 MNHEY and CDR2 SVGAGI. This CDR3 has 14 residues. CDR3 protein: CASSLAGGKETQYF. The DNA for the CDR3 is TGTGCCAGCAGTCTAGCGGGGGGAAAAGAGACCCAGTACTTC.

V usage is TRBV30 and J usage is TRBJ1-5; 8 nucleotides align to TRBD1. J was trimmed by 7 bases and V by 2 bases; bases with no gene match: 4. This CDR3 has 13 amino acids. Looked up from germline, CDR1 is GTSNPN and CDR2 is SVGIG (reference sequence). CDR3 sequence reads: CAWSWSGGQPQHF. In nucleotides, the CDR3 is TGTGCCTGGAGTTGGTCAGGGGGCCAGCCCCAGCATTTT.

The chain carries TRBV30 and TRBJ1-2; TRBD1 aligns across 8 bases. There are 15 residues in the CDR3. J was trimmed by 0 bases and V by 1 base; bases with no gene match: 4. Germline loops: CDR1 GTSNPN, CDR2 SVGIG (reference sequence). The CDR3: CAWSGQGLTNYGYTF. In DNA form, the CDR3 reads TGTGCCTGGAGTGGACAGGGGCTGACTAACTATGGCTACACCTTC. The full variable domain, completed using reference TRBV30 and TRBJ1-2, is SQTIHQWPATLVQPVGSPLSLECTVEGTSNPNLYWYRQAAGRGLQLLFYSVGIGQISSEVPQNLSASRPQDRQFILSSKKLLLSDSGFYLCAWSGQGLTNYGYTFGSGTRLTVV.

This clone was seen once. The same CDR3 arises from other DNA sequences in this sample as well. The rearrangement joins TRBV30 to TRBJ1-2; possible D gene TRBD1, 6 bases. Trimming removed 2 bases from V and 2 bases from J, with 6 bases in between. This CDR3 has 12 residues. Germline V lookup: CDR1 GTSNPN, CDR2 SVGIG (reference sequence). In nucleotides, the CDR3 is TGTGCCTGGAGTACAGGGAACTATGGCTACACCTTC. It encodes CAWSTGNYGYTF.

The genes are TRBV2 and TRBJ1-1; TRBD1 might be the D (6 bases). V dropped 6 bases and J dropped 1 base, with 6 bases sitting between them. Germline V gene lookup returns CDR1 SNHLY and CDR2 FYNNEI. The CDR3 runs to 12 residues. CDR3 in DNA: TGTGCCAGCAGGACAGGGAACACTGAAGCTTTCTTT. Residues: CASRTGNTEAFF.

The chain links TRBV9 to TRBJ1-2, with 9 positions matching TRBD1. The CDR3 has 15 residues. V was clipped by 4 bases and J by 5 bases; unmatched bases: 9. Germline-derived CDR1 and CDR2 are SGDLS and YYNGEE. The CDR3: CASSLQGAGSYGYTF. CDR3 coding DNA: TGTGCCAGCAGCCTACAGGGGGCCGGCTCTTATGGCTACACCTTC. Using reference TRBV9 and TRBJ1-2 for the parts outside the CDR3, the full variable domain is DSGVTQTPKHLITATGQRVTLRCSPRSGDLSVYWYQQSLDQGLQFLIQYYNGEERAKGNILERFSAQQFPDLHSELNLSSLELGDSALYFCASSLQGAGSYGYTFGSGTRLTVV.

This clone was detected ten times or more. Distinct nucleotide sequences in the sample also encode this CDR3. J is TRBJ1-1 and V is TRBV9; D remains unclear. Looked up from germline, CDR1 is SGDLS and CDR2 is YYNGEE. V was cut by 2 bases and J by 3 bases, with 8 bases left in between. The CDR3 contains 13 residues. CDR3 in DNA: TGTGCCAGCAGCGTCGGGTTGGACACTGAAGCTTTCTTT. It translates to CASSVGLDTEAFF.

This clone was counted a few times. The V and J genes are TRBV7-9 and TRBJ1-4, with D hard to call. Germline CDR1 and CDR2: SEHNR and FQNEAQ (reference sequence). The length of the CDR3 is 14 residues. V was shortened by 3 bases and J by 5 bases, with 10 bases between the two germline ends. The CDR3 region has the DNA TGTGCCAGCAGCTTTGGCAAGATAAATGAAAAACTGTTTTTT. This translates into CASSFGKINEKLFF.

This chain connects TRBV19 to TRBJ2-7, with 10 bases matching TRBD1. The CDR3 is made up of 15 amino acids. The trim removed 8 bases at V and 2 bases at J, leaving 9 bases unmatched. The V gene's germline CDR1 is LNHDA and CDR2 SQIVND (reference sequence). CDR3 amino acids: CASGTGAGRAYEQYF. Here the CDR3 DNA reads TGTGCCAGTGGGACAGGGGCTGGTAGGGCCTACGAGCAGTACTTC.

The genes are TRBV5-8 and TRBJ2-3; 11 bases line up with TRBD1. The CDR3 is 19 residues long. With V trimmed by 4 bases and J by 0 bases, 13 bases remained unmatched. The V gene's germline CDR1 is SGHTS and CDR2 YDEGEE. CDR3 region: CASSRESMGQGGSTDTQYF. CDR3 nucleotide sequence: TGTGCCAGCAGCCGCGAGTCGATGGGACAGGGGGGAAGCACAGATACGCAGTATTTT.

J is TRBJ1-2 and V is TRBV6-1, with 7 bases lining up with TRBD1. Germline CDR1 MNHNS, CDR2 SASEGT. This CDR3 is 15 amino acids long. Losses at the gene ends were 2 bases for V and 5 bases for J; bases not matched to a gene: 8. CDR3 coding DNA: TGTGCCAGCAGTGAATTTGACAGGGTGGGATATGGCTACACCTTC. Its translation: CASSEFDRVGYGYTF.

The chain uses TRBV7-9 and TRBJ2-7; possible D gene TRBD2, 6 bases. This CDR3 region has 19 residues. V was cut by 0 bases and J by 1 base, with 22 bases left in between. Germline V gene data show CDR1 as SEHNR and CDR2 as FQNEAQ (reference sequence). The CDR3 nucleotides are TGTGCCAGCAGCTTAGCGCGTGGAGGGGCCTCTGGCGGGTCCTACGAGCAGTACTTC. Its protein is CASSLARGGASGGSYEQYF.

This chain connects TRBV11-2 to TRBJ1-1; TRBD1 aligns across 11 bases. CDR3 length: 18 residues. The germline V gene encodes CDR1 SGHAT and CDR2 FQNNGV. J was trimmed by 4 bases and V by 3 bases; bases with no gene match: 13. CDR3 residues: CASSFAWADRGQSTEAFF. The CDR3 DNA follows: TGTGCCAGCAGCTTTGCATGGGCGGACAGGGGGCAGAGCACTGAAGCTTTCTTT.

This chain joins TRBV5-8 and TRBJ2-5, with TRBD2 identical over 7 bases. V trimming: 0 bases; J trimming: 4 bases; junction bases outside the gene matches: 6. Germline values: CDR1 SGHTS, CDR2 YDEGEE. The CDR3 consists of 15 residues. The CDR3 loop is CASSLAGGGSETQYF. Written as DNA, the CDR3 is TGTGCCAGCAGCTTGGCCGGGGGAGGGTCAGAGACCCAGTACTTC.

The J gene is TRBJ1-2, the V gene TRBV9; weak D call: TRBD1 (6 bases). Germline V gives CDR1 SGDLS, CDR2 YYNGEE. This CDR3 is 15 amino acids long. Trimming cost V 3 bases and J 4 bases, with 16 bases left between them. The CDR3 loop reads CASSATPVGGYGYTF. CDR3 nucleotide sequence: TGTGCCAGCAGCGCAACGCCTGTAGGGGGCTATGGCTACACCTTC.

This clone has only a few counts. The chain recombines TRBV23-1 with TRBJ1-1; 7 bases are a match to TRBD1. TRBV23-1 is treated as an ORF (open reading frame) with a function not yet certain. CDR3 size: 15 residues. Trimming cost V 7 bases and J 1 base; bases outside gene matches: 9. This chain's CDR3 is CASTPQGQKNTEAFF. For the CDR3, the DNA is TGCGCCAGCACACCCCAGGGACAGAAGAACACTGAAGCTTTCTTT.

Concerning this clone: Mismatch with germline at one junction end may stem from a read error. This specimen includes other DNA sequences encoding the same CDR3. The chain has TRBV10-3 and TRBJ1-1; possibly TRBD1 for D (6 bases). The CDR3 sequence is 14 residues long. From germline, CDR1 is ENHRY and CDR2 SYGVKD. CDR3 nucleotides: TGTGCTATCAGGGGACTTGCTACGAACACTGAAGCTTTCTTT. Translation gives CAIRGLATNTEAFF.

The rearrangement links TRBV29-1 to TRBJ2-3, with D unclear. The CDR3 runs 13 residues. Germline V gene data show CDR1 as SQVTM and CDR2 as ANQGSEA. V dropped 3 bases and J dropped 0 bases, with 7 bases sitting between them. In DNA, the CDR3 is TGCAGCGTTGATCCTACTAGCACAGATACGCAGTATTTT. This sequence encodes CSVDPTSTDTQYF.

The CDR3 reads CASSEYRTEAFF. CDR3 bases: TGTGCCAGCAGTGAATATCGGACAGAAGCTTTCTTT. The J gene is TRBJ1-1, the V gene TRBV25-1; possible D gene TRBD1, 5 bases. V was shortened by 0 bases and J by 8 bases, with 7 bases between the two germline ends. Germline V gives CDR1 MGHDK, CDR2 SYGVNS. This CDR3 has 12 amino acids.